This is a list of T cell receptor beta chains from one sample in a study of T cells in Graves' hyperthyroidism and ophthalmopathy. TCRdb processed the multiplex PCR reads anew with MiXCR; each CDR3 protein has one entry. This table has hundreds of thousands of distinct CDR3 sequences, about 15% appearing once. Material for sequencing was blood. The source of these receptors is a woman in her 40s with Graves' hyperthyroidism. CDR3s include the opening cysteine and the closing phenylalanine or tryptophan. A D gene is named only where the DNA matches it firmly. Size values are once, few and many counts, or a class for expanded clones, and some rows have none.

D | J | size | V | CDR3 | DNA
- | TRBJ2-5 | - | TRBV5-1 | CASSLDPPSVVETQYF | TGCGCCAGCAGCTTGGACCCCCCGTCCGTGGTAGAGACCCAGTACTTC
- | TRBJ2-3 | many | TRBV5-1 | CASRGTEGTDTQYF | TGCGCCAGCCGCGGGACAGAAGGCACAGATACGCAGTATTTT
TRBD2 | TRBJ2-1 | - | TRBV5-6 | CASSLLGLAGGETYNEQFF | TGTGCCAGCAGCTTGTTGGGACTAGCGGGAGGCGAGACCTACAATGAGCAGTTCTTC
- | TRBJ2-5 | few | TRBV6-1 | CASSEFGVKTQYF | TGTGCCAGCAGTGAATTCGGGGTAAAGACCCAGTACTTC
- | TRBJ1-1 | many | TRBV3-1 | CASRTGRNTEAFF | TGTGCCAGCCGCACGGGCAGGAACACTGAAGCTTTCTTT
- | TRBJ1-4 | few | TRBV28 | CASSSGQFYNEKLFF | TGTGCCAGCAGTTCCGGACAGTTCTATAATGAAAAACTGTTTTTT
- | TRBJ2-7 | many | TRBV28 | CASGGQALSSYEQYF | TGTGCCAGCGGCGGTCAGGCCCTCAGCTCCTACGAGCAGTACTTC
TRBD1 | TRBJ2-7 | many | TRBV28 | CASSSGGTGIDEQYF | TGTGCCAGCAGTTCAGGGGGGACAGGGATCGACGAGCAGTACTTC
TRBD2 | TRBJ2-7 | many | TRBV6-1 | CASSPATSGTSYEQYF | TGTGCCAGCAGCCCAGCGACTAGCGGTACCTCCTACGAGCAGTACTTC
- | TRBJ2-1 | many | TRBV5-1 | CASSLNEGNEQFF | TGCGCCAGCAGCTTGAATGAGGGGAATGAGCAGTTCTTC
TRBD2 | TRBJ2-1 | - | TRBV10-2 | CASSDHSGVPDNEQFF | TGCGCCAGCAGTGATCATAGCGGGGTACCCGACAATGAGCAGTTCTTC
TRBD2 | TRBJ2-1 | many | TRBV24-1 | CATSDSTGLAGGTVYNEQFF | TGTGCCACCAGTGATTCAACGGGACTAGCGGGAGGTACCGTTTACAATGAGCAGTTCTTC
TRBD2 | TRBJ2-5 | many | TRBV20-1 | CSASGLAGEERTQYF | TGCAGTGCTAGCGGACTAGCGGGAGAAGAGCGGACCCAGTACTTC
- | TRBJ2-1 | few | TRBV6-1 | CASRTNGSDGEQFF | TGTGCCAGCAGGACTAACGGGAGTGATGGTGAGCAGTTCTTC
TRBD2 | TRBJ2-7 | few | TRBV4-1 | CASSRNSGSSYEQYF | TGCGCCAGCAGCCGTAATAGCGGGAGCTCCTACGAGCAGTACTTC
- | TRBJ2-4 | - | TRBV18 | CASSPKGLKNIQYF | TGTGCCAGCTCACCAAAGGGTCTCAAAAACATTCAGTACTTC
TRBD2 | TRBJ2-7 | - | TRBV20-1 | CSATGTSGINEQYF | TGCAGTGCTACCGGGACTAGCGGGATTAACGAGCAGTACTTC
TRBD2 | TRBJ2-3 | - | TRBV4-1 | CASSQLAGYTDTQYF | TGCGCCAGCAGCCAGCTAGCGGGTTACACAGATACGCAGTATTTT
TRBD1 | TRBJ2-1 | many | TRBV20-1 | CSARGTGWTNEQFF | TGCAGTGCTAGAGGGACAGGGTGGACGAATGAGCAGTTCTTC
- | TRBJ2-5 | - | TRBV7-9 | CASSLISGRGETQYF | TGTGCCAGCAGCTTGATATCGGGGCGCGGAGAGACCCAGTACTTC
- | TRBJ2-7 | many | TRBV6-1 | CASSSAGNSYEQYF | TGTGCCAGCAGTTCGGCAGGGAACTCCTACGAGCAGTACTTC
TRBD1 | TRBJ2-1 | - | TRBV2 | CASSKQGGGEQFF | TGTGCCAGCAGTAAACAGGGGGGAGGTGAGCAGTTCTTC
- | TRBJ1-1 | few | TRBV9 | CASSVVDLGLWNTEAFF | TGTGCCAGCAGCGTAGTAGACCTCGGGTTGTGGAACACTGAAGCTTTCTTT
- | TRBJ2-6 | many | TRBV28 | CASSWSGSLSGANVLTF | TGTGCCAGCAGTTGGAGTGGTTCCCTCTCTGGGGCCAACGTCCTGACTTTC
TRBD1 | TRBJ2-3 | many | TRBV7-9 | CASSSTTGELAADTQYF | TGTGCCAGCAGCTCGACGACAGGGGAGTTAGCGGCGGATACGCAGTATTTT
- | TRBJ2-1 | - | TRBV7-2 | CASSLGGYTGNEQFF | TGTGCCAGCAGCTTAGGTGGTTACACCGGGAATGAGCAGTTCTTC
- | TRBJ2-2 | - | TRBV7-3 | CASTDPLRRTGGELFF | TGTGCCAGTACCGACCCCCTTAGGAGAACAGGCGGGGAGCTGTTTTTT
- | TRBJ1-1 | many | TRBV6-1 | CASSEYGGTAEAFF | TGTGCCAGCAGTGAATATGGGGGCACCGCTGAAGCTTTCTTT
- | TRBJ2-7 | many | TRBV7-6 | CASSPIGGEQYF | TGTGCCAGCAGCCCCATTGGGGGGGAGCAGTACTTC
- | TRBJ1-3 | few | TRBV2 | CASSESGQLSGNTIYF | TGTGCCAGCAGTGAATCTGGGCAGCTCTCTGGAAACACCATATATTTT
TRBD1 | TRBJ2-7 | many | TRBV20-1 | CSALTGTGDEQYF | TGCAGTGCTTTAACCGGGACAGGGGACGAGCAGTACTTC
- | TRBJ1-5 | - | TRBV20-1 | CSARVPDQPQHF | TGCAGTGCTAGAGTTCCAGATCAGCCCCAGCATTTT
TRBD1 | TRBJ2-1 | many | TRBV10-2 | CASSEWSSDRGNEQFF | TGCGCCAGCAGTGAGTGGAGTTCCGACAGGGGCAATGAGCAGTTCTTC
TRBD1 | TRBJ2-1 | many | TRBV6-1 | CASTDPGQGYNEQFF | TGTGCCAGCACCGACCCGGGACAGGGCTACAATGAGCAGTTCTTC
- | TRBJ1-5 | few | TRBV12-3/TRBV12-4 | CASSQGAGPQHF | TGTGCCAGCAGCCAAGGGGCTGGGCCCCAGCATTTT
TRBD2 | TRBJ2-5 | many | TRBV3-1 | CASSQVVLAIQETQYF | TGTGCCAGCAGCCAAGTGGTACTAGCGATTCAAGAGACCCAGTACTTC
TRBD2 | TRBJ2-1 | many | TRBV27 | CASSLGLGRSYNEQFF | TGTGCCAGCAGTTTGGGGCTCGGGAGGTCCTACAATGAGCAGTTCTTC
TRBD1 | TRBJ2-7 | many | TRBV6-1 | CASSDPGQGHEQYF | TGTGCCAGCAGTGACCCGGGACAGGGCCACGAGCAGTACTTC
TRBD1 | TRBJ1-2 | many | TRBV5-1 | CASSLETGTGVLYGYTF | TGCGCCAGCAGCTTGGAGACCGGGACAGGCGTTCTCTATGGCTACACCTTC
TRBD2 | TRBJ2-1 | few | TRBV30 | CAWRELAGGVDTSRNEQFF | TGTGCCTGGAGGGAACTAGCGGGAGGGGTTGATACCTCTAGGAATGAGCAGTTCTTC
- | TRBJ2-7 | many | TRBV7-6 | CASSRSESSYEQYF | TGTGCCAGCAGCCGTAGTGAGAGCTCCTACGAGCAGTACTTC
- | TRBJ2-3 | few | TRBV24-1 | CASSFRQTTDTQYF | TGTGCCAGCAGTTTTCGACAGACCACAGATACGCAGTATTTT
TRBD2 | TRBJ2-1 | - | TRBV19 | CASSRAGFYNEQFF | TGTGCCAGTAGTAGAGCGGGATTCTACAATGAGCAGTTCTTC
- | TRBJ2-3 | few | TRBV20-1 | CSARDIGLSTDTQYF | TGCAGTGCTAGAGACATAGGGCTTAGCACAGATACGCAGTATTTT
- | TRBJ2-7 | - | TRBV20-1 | CSASLISVSYEQYF | TGCAGTGCTAGTTTGATTAGCGTATCCTACGAGCAGTACTTC